This TCR beta chain is drawn from a study of T cells expressing NK-cell markers. The wider study: HCMV seropositivity marked most of the eight sequenced donors; one was seronegative.

A word on this clonotype: No antigen is known for it.

Whole-study results and caveats: The study found dominant NKG2C+ clonotypes at roughly 1.0-7.0% of CD8+ T cells in roughly six donors.

A 5'RACE template switching approach incorporating UMIs was used to make TCR beta cDNA. TCRdb reworked the 5' RACE reads into one entry per CDR3 protein, no DNA. The sample spans about 430,000 distinct CDR3 sequences; the ten largest clones claim over 1.1%. This CDR3 contains 13 residues. Germline CDR1 SQVTM, CDR2 ANQGSEA. The sequence derives from a woman aged 50 to 60 in good health. V usage is TRBV29-1 and J usage is TRBJ1-4; the TCRdb call, TRBD1, lacks DNA for checking. The specimen sequenced was blood T cells: a sorted CD56 or NKG2C T cell subset, CD4+ or CD8+ T cells, or bulk PBMC T cells (not recorded which). The CDR3 protein is CSVAEQPNEKLFF.